Many counts were recorded for the clone carrying this T cell receptor (beta chain). The germline V gene encodes CDR1 DFQATT and CDR2 SNEGSKA (reference sequence). The CDR3 is 15 amino acids. V lost 6 bases and J lost 0, with 17 bases in between. This entry comes from a study of molecular identifiers for immune sequencing clone quantification. From the PCR reads, TCRdb called clonotypes with MiXCR, one entry per CDR3 protein. Among about 510,000 distinct CDR3 sequences listed, about 26% were seen once. Sample: naive CD8+ T cells from blood, with Jurkat cell RNA spiked in. Subset defined: FACS-sorted CD8+CD4-CCR7+CD45RA+ naive T cells. This receptor was obtained from a human donor in good health. Some libraries in this study had Jurkat cell RNA spiked in. The rearrangement joins TRBV20-1 to TRBJ1-1; D is ambiguous. CDR3 in amino acids: CSANAWTPMNTEAFF. In nucleotides, the CDR3 is TGCAGTGCCAACGCCTGGACCCCTATGAACACTGAAGCTTTCTTT.